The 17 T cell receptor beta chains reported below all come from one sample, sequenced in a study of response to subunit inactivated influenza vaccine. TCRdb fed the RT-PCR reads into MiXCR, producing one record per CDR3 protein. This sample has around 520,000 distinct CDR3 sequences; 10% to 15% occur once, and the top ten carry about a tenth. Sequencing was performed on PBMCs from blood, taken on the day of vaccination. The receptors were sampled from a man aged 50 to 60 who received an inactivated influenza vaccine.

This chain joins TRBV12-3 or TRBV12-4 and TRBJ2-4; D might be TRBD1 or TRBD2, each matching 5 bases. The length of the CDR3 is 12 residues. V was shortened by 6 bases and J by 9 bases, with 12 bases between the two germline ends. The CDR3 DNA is TGTGCCAGCAGCACGACGAGGGGCATTCAGTACTTC. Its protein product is CASSTTRGIQYF.

DNA for the CDR3: TGTGCCAGCAGCTTAGTAGTTCAGGGGACGTACGAGCAGTACTTC. This translates into CASSLVVQGTYEQYF. This sequence joins TRBV7-2 and TRBJ2-7; possible D gene TRBD1, 6 bases. The germline V gene encodes CDR1 SGHTA and CDR2 FQGNSA. This CDR3 is 15 amino acids long. Between the trimmed V and J ends, which lost 1 base and 4 bases, there was a span of 14 bases.

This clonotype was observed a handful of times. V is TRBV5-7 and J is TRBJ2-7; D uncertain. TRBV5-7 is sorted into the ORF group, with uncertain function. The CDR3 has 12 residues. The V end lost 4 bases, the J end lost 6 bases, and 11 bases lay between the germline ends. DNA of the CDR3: TGTGCCAGCAGCGGGTGGTACGGCGAGCAGTACTTC. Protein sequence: CASSGWYGEQYF.

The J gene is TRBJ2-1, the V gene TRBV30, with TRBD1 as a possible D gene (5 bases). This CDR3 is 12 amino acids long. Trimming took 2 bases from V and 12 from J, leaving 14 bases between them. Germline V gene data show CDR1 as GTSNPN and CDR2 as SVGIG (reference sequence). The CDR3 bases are TGTGCCTGGAGTTCAGGGATTTGGGGGCAGTTCTTC. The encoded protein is CAWSSGIWGQFF.

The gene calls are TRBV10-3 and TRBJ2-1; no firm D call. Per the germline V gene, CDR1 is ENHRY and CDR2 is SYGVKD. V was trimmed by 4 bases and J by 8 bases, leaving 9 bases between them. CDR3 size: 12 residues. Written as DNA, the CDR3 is TGTGCCATCAGTGGACCGGGTGATGAGCAGTTCTTC. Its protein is CAISGPGDEQFF.

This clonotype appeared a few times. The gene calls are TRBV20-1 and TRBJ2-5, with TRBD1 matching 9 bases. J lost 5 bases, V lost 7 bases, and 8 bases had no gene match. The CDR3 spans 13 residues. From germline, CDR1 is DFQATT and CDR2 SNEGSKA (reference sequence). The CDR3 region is CSVTTGGWETQYF. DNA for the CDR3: TGCAGTGTAACTACAGGGGGCTGGGAGACCCAGTACTTC.

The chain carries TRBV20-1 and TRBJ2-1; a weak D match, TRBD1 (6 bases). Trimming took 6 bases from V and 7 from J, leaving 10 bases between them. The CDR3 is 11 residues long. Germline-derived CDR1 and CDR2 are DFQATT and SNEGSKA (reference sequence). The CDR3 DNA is TGCAGTGCAAGACAGGCTAATGAGCAGTTCTTC. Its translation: CSARQANEQFF.

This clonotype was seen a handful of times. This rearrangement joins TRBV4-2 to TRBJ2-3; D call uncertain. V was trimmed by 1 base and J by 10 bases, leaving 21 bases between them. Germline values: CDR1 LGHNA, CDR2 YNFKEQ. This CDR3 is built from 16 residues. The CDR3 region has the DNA TGTGCCAGCAGCCAAGTGGGCAGTCCGGGCTCCTCACCGCAGTATTTT. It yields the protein CASSQVGSPGSSPQYF.

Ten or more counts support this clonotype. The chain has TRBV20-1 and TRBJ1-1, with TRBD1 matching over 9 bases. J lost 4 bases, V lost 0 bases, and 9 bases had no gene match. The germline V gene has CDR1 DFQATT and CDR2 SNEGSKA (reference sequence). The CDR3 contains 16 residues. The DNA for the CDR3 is TGCAGTGCTAGAGATCTTTTTGGACAGGGGACCACTGAAGCTTTCTTT. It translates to CSARDLFGQGTTEAFF.

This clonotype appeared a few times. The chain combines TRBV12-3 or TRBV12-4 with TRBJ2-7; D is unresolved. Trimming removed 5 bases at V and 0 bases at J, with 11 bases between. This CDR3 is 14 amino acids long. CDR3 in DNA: TGTGCCAGCAGTCCCTCAGGAAACTCCTACGAGCAGTACTTC. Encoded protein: CASSPSGNSYEQYF.

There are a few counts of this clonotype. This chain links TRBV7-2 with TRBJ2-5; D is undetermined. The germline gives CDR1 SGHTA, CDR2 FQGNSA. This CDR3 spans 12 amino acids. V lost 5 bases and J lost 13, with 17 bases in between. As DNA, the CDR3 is TGTGCCAGCAGCGCAGTTGCGCCCGCCTGGTACTTC. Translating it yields CASSAVAPAWYF. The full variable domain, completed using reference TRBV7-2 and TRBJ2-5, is GAGVSQSPSNKVTEKGKDVELRCDPISGHTALYWYRQSLGQGLEFLIYFQGNSAPDKSGLPSDRFSAERTGGSVSTLTIQRTQQEDSAVYLCASSAVAPAWYFGPGTRLLVL.

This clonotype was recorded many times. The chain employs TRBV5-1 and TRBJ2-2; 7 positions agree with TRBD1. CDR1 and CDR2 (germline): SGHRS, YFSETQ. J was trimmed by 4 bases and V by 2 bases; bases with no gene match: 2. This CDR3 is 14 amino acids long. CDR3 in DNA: TGCGCCAGCAGCTTAAGGGGGCTCACCGGGGAGCTGTTTTTT. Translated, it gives CASSLRGLTGELFF.

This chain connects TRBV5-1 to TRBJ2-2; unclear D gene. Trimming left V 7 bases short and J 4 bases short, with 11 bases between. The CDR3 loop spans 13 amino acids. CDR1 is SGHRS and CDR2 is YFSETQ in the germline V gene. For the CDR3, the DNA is TGCGCCAGCGGCCAGTACGTCACCGGGGAGCTGTTTTTT. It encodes CASGQYVTGELFF.

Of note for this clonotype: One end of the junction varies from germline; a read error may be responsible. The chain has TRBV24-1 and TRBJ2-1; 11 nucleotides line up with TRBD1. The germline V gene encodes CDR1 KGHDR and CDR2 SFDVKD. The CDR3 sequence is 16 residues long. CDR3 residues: CATSDSRDRGYNEHFF. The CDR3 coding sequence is TGTGCCACCAGTGATTCCCGGGACAGGGGGTACAATGAGCATTTCTTC.

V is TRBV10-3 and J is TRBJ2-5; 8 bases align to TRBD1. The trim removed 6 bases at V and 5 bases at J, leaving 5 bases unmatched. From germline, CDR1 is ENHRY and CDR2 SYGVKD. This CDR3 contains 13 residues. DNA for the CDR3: TGTGCCATCAGGGACAGGGTCTCCGAGACCCAGTACTTC. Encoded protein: CAIRDRVSETQYF.

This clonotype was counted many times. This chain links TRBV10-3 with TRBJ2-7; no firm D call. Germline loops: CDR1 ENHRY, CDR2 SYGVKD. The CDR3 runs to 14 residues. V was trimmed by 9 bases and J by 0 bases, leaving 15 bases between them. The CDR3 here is CAIRQTGISYEQYF. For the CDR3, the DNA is TGTGCCATTCGTCAGACCGGAATCTCCTACGAGCAGTACTTC.

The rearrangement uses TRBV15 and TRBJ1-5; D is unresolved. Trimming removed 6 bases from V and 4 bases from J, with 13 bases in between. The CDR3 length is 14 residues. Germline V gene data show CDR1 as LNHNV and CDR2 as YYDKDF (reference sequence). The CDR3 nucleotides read TGTGCCACCAGTATAGCCGCAGCAAATCAGCCCCAGCATTTT. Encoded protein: CATSIAAANQPQHF.